This paragraph covers one T cell receptor (beta chain) sequence. This specimen belongs to a study of blood T cells in healthy people across ages. Germline CDR1 is LGHNA and CDR2 is YNFKEQ. This CDR3 contains 14 residues. Trimming left V 0 bases short and J 8 bases short, with 13 bases between. Next came a second PCR, run for about 6 to 11 cycles, which used a sample-barcoded 5' primer along with a J-beta primer mix. MiXCR, run by TCRdb on the 5' RACE reads, gives a single entry per CDR3 protein. The table has about 930,000 distinct CDR3 sequences, approximately 32% seen once. This same sample was also taken into another study, of T cells of mothers and their children.

Sample: blood. This TCR came from a middle-aged woman in good health. The chain carries TRBV4-2 and TRBJ1-2, with D uncertain. This CDR3 reads CASSQEQTTIGYTF. The CDR3 DNA reads as TGTGCCAGCAGCCAAGAACAGACCACTATCGGCTACACCTTC.